This T cell receptor (beta chain) was captured in a study of blood T cells in healthy people across ages. On the study more broadly: Template-switching capture recovered about one barcoded beta molecule per two T cells.

V dropped 1 base and J dropped 3 bases, with 13 bases sitting between them. CDR1 is SGHDN, CDR2 FVKESK, per germline. The CDR3 sequence is 17 residues long. The authors extracted at least 5 micrograms of total RNA per sample. The second PCR ran roughly 7 to 12 cycles with a sample-barcoded 5' primer and J-beta primers. Each CDR3 protein is one row after TCRdb ran MiXCR on the 5' RACE reads. The profile shows about 830,000 distinct CDR3 sequences, approximately 67% of them singletons. The chain joins TRBV14 to TRBJ1-6, with D tentatively TRBD1 (6 bases). This sequence was found in a man aged 25 to 45 in good health. Input material: blood. This CDR3 is CASSQVARGGYNSPLHF. CDR3 coding DNA: TGTGCCAGCAGCCAAGTGGCGAGAGGGGGCTATAATTCACCCCTCCACTTT.